This is a list of T cell receptor beta chains from one sample in a study of Ad26.COV2.S vaccination and SARS-CoV-2 variants. Profiled with immunoSEQ multiplex PCR; TCRdb holds only in-frame clones, not every one. Of about 350,000 clones in the sample, 70% to 90% were seen once. Material: peripheral blood, obtained in a trial of Ad26.COV2.S vaccine versus placebo. These receptors originate from a person aged 18-65 years who received the Ad26.COV2.S COVID-19 vaccine or a placebo. CDR3s include the opening cysteine and the closing phenylalanine or tryptophan. D genes are given only for firm matches. The size field is filled for only some rows; it gives once, few, many or a size class.

j_gene | abundance | d_gene | v_gene | CDR3aa | CDR3nt
TRBJ1-1 | NA | NA | TRBV7-9 | CASSLALAGLGRMNTEAFF | TGTGCCAGCAGCTTAGCGCTAGCAGGGCTTGGTCGAATGAACACTGAAGCTTTCTTT
TRBJ2-3 | NA | NA | TRBV28 | CASSPDSGFSTDTQYF | TGTGCCAGCAGTCCCGATAGCGGATTTAGCACAGATACGCAGTATTTT
TRBJ2-5 | NA | NA | TRBV3-1/TRBV3-2 | CASSPGGEETQYF | TGTGCCAGCAGCCCAGGGGGGGAAGAGACCCAGTACTTC
TRBJ2-3 | NA | TRBD2 | TRBV7-2 | CASNVAGGADTQYF | TGTGCCAGCAACGTAGCGGGGGGAGCAGATACGCAGTATTTT
TRBJ1-2 | NA | NA | TRBV12-3/TRBV12-4 | CASSMAVGYTF | TGTGCCAGCAGTATGGCGGTTGGCTACACCTTC
TRBJ2-7 | NA | NA | TRBV7-6 | CASSLAPPPSSYEQYF | TGTGCCAGCAGCTTAGCGCCCCCGCCGAGCTCCTACGAGCAGTACTTC
TRBJ1-3 | NA | NA | TRBV9 | CASSQQGGGGNTIYF | TGTGCCAGCAGCCAACAAGGTGGAGGGGGAAACACCATATATTTT
TRBJ1-2 | NA | NA | TRBV19 | CASSIEGSYGYTF | TGTGCCAGTAGTATAGAGGGATCGTATGGCTACACCTTC
TRBJ2-5 | NA | NA | TRBV2 | CASSDYLSQTQYF | TGTGCCAGCAGTGATTATCTTTCCCAGACCCAGTACTTC
TRBJ1-3 | NA | NA | TRBV23-1 | CASSHHGWSQNIYF | TGCGCCAGCAGTCACCACGGCTGGTCCCAGAACATATATTTT
TRBJ2-7 | NA | NA | TRBV27 | CASSYSGSSYEQYF | TGTGCCAGCAGTTATTCGGGGAGCTCCTACGAGCAGTACTTC
TRBJ2-7 | NA | TRBD1 | TRBV28 | CASKGTGLIYEQYF | TGTGCCAGCAAGGGGACAGGCCTAATCTACGAGCAGTACTTC
TRBJ2-7 | NA | TRBD1 | TRBV7-2 | CASSLGQRTGSSYEQYF | TGTGCCAGCAGCTTAGGCCAACGGACAGGGTCCTCCTACGAGCAGTACTTC
TRBJ2-7 | NA | TRBD2 | TRBV28 | CASNLAGGRYEQYF | TGTGCCAGCAATCTAGCGGGAGGAAGGTACGAGCAGTACTTC
TRBJ1-6 | NA | NA | TRBV10-3 | CATSLTGQNSPLHF | TGTGCCACCTCCCTGACAGGTCAAAATTCACCCCTCCACTTT
TRBJ2-1 | NA | TRBD1 | TRBV7-9 | CASSLIYRGSEQFF | TGTGCCAGCAGCTTGATATACAGGGGCAGCGAGCAGTTCTTC
TRBJ2-1 | NA | NA | TRBV28 | CASSLGYSGRDYNEQFF | TGTGCCAGCAGTTTGGGTTATTCAGGCCGGGACTACAATGAGCAGTTCTTC
TRBJ2-7 | NA | NA | TRBV7-2 | CASSLVADTYEQYF | TGTGCCAGCAGCTTAGTGGCAGACACCTACGAGCAGTACTTC
TRBJ1-2 | NA | NA | TRBV5-4 | CASTDRGYGYTF | TGTGCCAGCACCGATAGGGGCTATGGCTACACCTTC
TRBJ2-7 | NA | NA | TRBV9 | CASSPGWSYEQYF | TGTGCCAGCAGCCCGGGTTGGTCATACGAGCAGTACTTC
TRBJ2-7 | NA | TRBD1 | TRBV20-1 | CSAGGLGQIHF | TGCAGTGCAGGGGGTTTGGGACAGATCCACTTC
TRBJ1-2 | NA | TRBD1 | TRBV12-3/TRBV12-4 | CASSPNRGQDYTF | TGTGCCAGCAGTCCAAACAGGGGCCAGGACTACACCTTC
TRBJ2-7 | few | NA | TRBV18 | CASSSTGLGYEQYF | TGTGCCAGCTCATCGACAGGCCTGGGCTACGAGCAGTACTTC
TRBJ2-2 | NA | TRBD1 | TRBV7-9 | CASSTGQGASIGELFF | TGTGCCAGCAGCACGGGACAGGGGGCGTCGATCGGGGAGCTGTTTTTT
TRBJ2-3 | once | NA | TRBV28 | CASSTDQLGDGTQYF | TGTGCCAGCAGTACTGATCAGCTCGGTGACGGTACGCAGTATTTT
TRBJ2-7 | NA | TRBD2 | TRBV7-7 | CASSPSPSGHYEQYF | TGTGCCAGCAGCCCGAGTCCTAGCGGCCACTACGAGCAGTACTTC
TRBJ2-1 | NA | NA | TRBV3-1/TRBV3-2 | CASSQGDPSYNEQFF | TGTGCCAGCAGCCAGGGCGACCCCTCCTACAATGAGCAGTTCTTC
TRBJ2-1 | NA | TRBD2 | TRBV6-1 | CASSDPTSGGWNEQFF | TGTGCCAGCAGTGACCCGACTAGCGGGGGATGGAATGAGCAGTTCTTC
TRBJ2-3 | NA | TRBD2 | TRBV7-8 | CASSLLAGATDTQYF | TGTGCCAGCAGCTTACTAGCGGGGGCCACAGATACGCAGTATTTT
TRBJ2-7 | once | NA | TRBV7-9 | CASTGSPYEQYF | TGTGCCAGCACGGGTTCCCCTTACGAGCAGTACTTC
TRBJ1-2 | NA | NA | TRBV27 | CASSLSQSNYGYTF | TGTGCCAGCAGTTTATCACAGAGTAACTATGGCTACACCTTC
TRBJ2-2 | NA | TRBD2 | TRBV28 | CASGTSGRAGELFF | TGTGCCAGCGGGACTAGCGGGCGCGCCGGGGAGCTGTTTTTT
TRBJ1-2 | NA | TRBD1 | TRBV28 | CASSFRQGVGYTF | TGTGCCAGCAGTTTTAGACAGGGAGTGGGCTACACCTTC
TRBJ2-7 | NA | TRBD2 | TRBV6-2/TRBV6-3 | CASSYVPGQGAGEQYF | TGTGCCAGCAGTTACGTACCCGGGCAGGGAGCGGGGGAGCAGTACTTC
TRBJ1-3 | NA | TRBD1 | TRBV9 | CASSPPGQGVSGNTIYF | TGTGCCAGCAGCCCGCCGGGACAGGGAGTTTCTGGAAACACCATATATTTT
TRBJ2-4 | NA | TRBD2 | TRBV24-1 | CATSDPGLAGTKNIQYF | TGTGCCACCAGTGACCCGGGACTAGCGGGTACCAAAAACATTCAGTACTTC
TRBJ2-7 | NA | TRBD2 | TRBV10-1 | CASGPGLAEIPYEQYF | TGCGCCAGCGGTCCCGGACTAGCGGAGATTCCCTACGAGCAGTACTTC
TRBJ1-5 | NA | NA | TRBV6-5 | CASSKQGFQPQHF | TGTGCCAGCAGTAAACAGGGATTCCAGCCCCAGCATTTT
TRBJ1-2 | NA | NA | TRBV30 | CAWRGKRLGYGYTF | TGTGCCTGGAGGGGGAAGCGTTTGGGCTATGGCTACACCTTC
TRBJ2-7 | NA | TRBD2 | TRBV7-9 | CASIHTSVSYEQYF | TGTGCCAGCATCCATACTAGCGTATCCTACGAGCAGTACTTC
TRBJ2-3 | NA | NA | TRBV11-2 | CASSLNSIADTQYF | TGTGCCAGCAGCTTAAACTCGATAGCAGATACGCAGTATTTT
TRBJ1-4 | NA | TRBD1 | TRBV2 | CASSGTGFPGVTNEKLFF | TGTGCCAGCAGTGGGACAGGTTTTCCGGGGGTCACTAATGAAAAACTGTTTTTT
TRBJ2-1 | once | NA | TRBV24-1 | CATSDLKGGDNEQFF | TGTGCCACCAGTGATTTAAAGGGGGGGGATAATGAGCAGTTCTTC
TRBJ1-2 | few | NA | TRBV19 | CASSIETARRFRYTF | TGTGCCAGTAGTATAGAGACAGCAAGGAGATTTCGCTACACCTTC
TRBJ1-1 | once | NA | TRBV20-1 | CSASSYRSGNTEAFF | TGCAGTGCTAGTAGCTATCGGTCAGGGAACACTGAAGCTTTCTTT
TRBJ2-2 | NA | TRBD1 | TRBV3-1/TRBV3-2 | CASSQIQGVGELFF | TGTGCCAGCAGCCAAATACAGGGGGTCGGGGAGCTGTTTTTT
TRBJ2-3 | NA | TRBD2 | TRBV30 | CAWVGSGGDTQYF | TGTGCCTGGGTAGGTAGCGGGGGAGATACGCAGTATTTT
TRBJ2-1 | NA | NA | TRBV7-9 | CASSLDSQTSKQFF | TGTGCCAGCAGCTTAGACAGCCAGACATCGAAGCAGTTCTTC
TRBJ2-7 | once | NA | TRBV18 | CASSPTSGGRAYEQYF | TGTGCCAGCTCACCGACCTCGGGGGGCAGGGCCTACGAGCAGTACTTC